A selection of T cell receptor beta chains follows, all from one sample in a study of T cell changes during pregnancy in multiple sclerosis. Sequencing used immunoSEQ multiplex PCR; TCRdb keeps in-frame clones, though not all of them. The sample includes over 30,000 clones, about nine tenths of them seen just once. The sample consisted of CD4+ T cells from peripheral blood mononuclear cells, taken before pregnancy. The source of these receptors is a female donor with multiple sclerosis, enrolled in a pregnancy study. CDR3s include the opening cysteine and the closing phenylalanine or tryptophan. A D gene is named only where the DNA matches it firmly. Clone size is not always given. Where it is, it says once, few, many or a class for expanded clones.

DNA	CDR3	J	size	V	D
TGTGCCAGCAGAACTAGCGGGAGAACGGCGACGCAGTATTTT	CASRTSGRTATQYF	TRBJ2-3	few	TRBV6-5	TRBD2
TGTGCCAGCAGTCTAGATGATCAGCCCCAGCATTTT	CASSLDDQPQHF	TRBJ1-5	-	TRBV7-9	-
TGTGCCAGCAGTGACTTGGGGGGGCCCCAGCATTTT	CASSDLGGPQHF	TRBJ1-5	-	TRBV6-4	-
TGTGCCAGTAGTAGACAGGGGCGGAATGAGCAGTTCTTC	CASSRQGRNEQFF	TRBJ2-1	-	TRBV19	TRBD1
TGTGCCAGTAGTTCACAGGGGGTCCAAGAGACCCAGTACTTC	CASSSQGVQETQYF	TRBJ2-5	-	TRBV19	TRBD1
TGCGCCAGCTCATCCGGGAGGGACATTCAGTACTTC	CASSSGRDIQYF	TRBJ2-4	-	TRBV10-2	TRBD2
TGCGCCAGCACCTCGGGAGACAGGGCGTCGGCTTCCGAGCAGTACTTC	CASTSGDRASASEQYF	TRBJ2-7	-	TRBV5-1	-
TGTGCCAGCAGCGATGGGACTAGCGGATCTTACGAGCAGTACTTC	CASSDGTSGSYEQYF	TRBJ2-7	-	TRBV9	TRBD2
TGTGCCAGCAGCCCGACGGGGTACACTGAAGCTTTCTTT	CASSPTGYTEAFF	TRBJ1-1	-	TRBV7-3	-
TGTGCCAGCAGCATAGCGGGAGACCCCTACGAGCAGTACTTC	CASSIAGDPYEQYF	TRBJ2-7	-	TRBV7-2	TRBD2
TGCAGCGTTGGATCGGGACTAGCGGGAGGGGTGTCAGATACGCAGTATTTT	CSVGSGLAGGVSDTQYF	TRBJ2-3	-	TRBV29-1	TRBD2
TGTGCCAGCAGCTTAGGGGCAGACGAGCAGTACTTC	CASSLGADEQYF	TRBJ2-7	-	TRBV13	-
TGTGCCAGCAGCTTCAGGGGGGCAGGAAACACCATATATTTT	CASSFRGAGNTIYF	TRBJ1-3	-	TRBV7-9	TRBD1
TGTGCCAGCAGTTTACTCAGGGGAATTAACAATGAGCAGTTCTTC	CASSLLRGINNEQFF	TRBJ2-1	-	TRBV7-2	-
TGCGCCAGCAGTATCAGGGGGCCGTCGACCTACGAGCAGTACTTC	CASSIRGPSTYEQYF	TRBJ2-7	-	TRBV10-1	TRBD1
TGTGCCAGCAGCTCCGGGACAGCAGGGGCCAACGTCCTGACTTTC	CASSSGTAGANVLTF	TRBJ2-6	-	TRBV7-3	TRBD1
TGTGCCAGTAGTATTGGCCCTGGGGGCGGCTACGAGCAGTACTTC	CASSIGPGGGYEQYF	TRBJ2-7	-	TRBV19	-
TGCGCCAGCAGCCTCTGGACAGCGAACACCGGGGAGCTGTTTTTT	CASSLWTANTGELFF	TRBJ2-2	-	TRBV5-1	-
TGTGCCAGTATAGTGGGGGGGAACACCGGGGAGCTGTTTTTT	CASIVGGNTGELFF	TRBJ2-2	once	TRBV19	-
TGTGCCACCAGCAGATCCGGGACACCCTATGGCTACACCTTC	CATSRSGTPYGYTF	TRBJ1-2	-	TRBV15	-
TGTGCCAGCAGCCAAGATACAGGACCAAACTACGAGCAGTACTTC	CASSQDTGPNYEQYF	TRBJ2-7	-	TRBV14	-
TGTGCCAGCAGTGACCAACAGGGGGCCTTGGGTGGCTACACCTTC	CASSDQQGALGGYTF	TRBJ1-2	-	TRBV25-1	TRBD1
TGTGCCAGCAGCTCTGGCAGGGAAGAGACCCAGTACTTC	CASSSGREETQYF	TRBJ2-5	-	TRBV5-4	-
TGTGCCAGCAGTATAACAGGGGGCGATGGCTATGGCTACACCTTC	CASSITGGDGYGYTF	TRBJ1-2	once	TRBV6-5	TRBD1
TGTGCCAGCAGATTACAGGGGAACACTGAAGCTTTCTTT	CASRLQGNTEAFF	TRBJ1-1	-	TRBV27	-
TGTGCCAGCACCCAAAGGGTACAGGGAGATTACAATGAGCAGTTCTTC	CASTQRVQGDYNEQFF	TRBJ2-1	once	TRBV4-2	-
TGTGCCAGCAGTTTACCACCCCTACCCGAGCAGTACTTC	CASSLPPLPEQYF	TRBJ2-7	-	TRBV2	-
TGCGCCAGCAGCCAAGCACAGGGTTATGGCAATGAGCAGTTCTTC	CASSQAQGYGNEQFF	TRBJ2-1	-	TRBV4-3	-
TGTGCCAGCAGCCAAGAACCTAGCGGGACAAGTACCAGCTCCTACAATGAGCAGTTCTTC	CASSQEPSGTSTSSYNEQFF	TRBJ2-1	-	TRBV4-2	TRBD2
TGCAGCGTTGAAGGGGTTGGAGGACTGAACACCGGGGAGCTGTTTTTT	CSVEGVGGLNTGELFF	TRBJ2-2	-	TRBV29-1	-
TGTGCCTGGAGTAGGGGGTTAGCGGGAGGGGATGAGCAGTTCTTC	CAWSRGLAGGDEQFF	TRBJ2-1	-	TRBV30	TRBD2
TGTGCCAGCAGTGATTCTACGGTGGTGAAGGAGCAGTACTTC	CASSDSTVVKEQYF	TRBJ2-7	-	TRBV2	-
TGTGCCAGCAGTTATCGGCTAGCTAGCACAGATACGCAGTATTTT	CASSYRLASTDTQYF	TRBJ2-3	few	TRBV6-6	-
TGCGCCAGCAGCTTAACCGGGGACACCTCTGGAAACACCATATATTTT	CASSLTGDTSGNTIYF	TRBJ1-3	-	TRBV5-1	-
TGTGCCAGGTCAGAGGGTGCCTTCAATGAGCAGTTCTTC	CARSEGAFNEQFF	TRBJ2-1	-	TRBV30	-
TGTGCCAGCAGTCTTGTCGTGTCAGGAAAACTGTTTTTT	CASSLVVSGKLFF	TRBJ1-4	-	TRBV6-1	-
TGTGCCAGCAGTGCCCTAGGTTCCGATACGCAGTATTTT	CASSALGSDTQYF	TRBJ2-3	-	TRBV2	-
TGTGCCAGCCCTTCTGGACAGGGGACCACTGAAGCTTTCTTT	CASPSGQGTTEAFF	TRBJ1-1	-	TRBV28	TRBD1
TGTGCCAGCAGCAAAGGGGGGACAGGGATGTACACTGAAGCTTTCTTT	CASSKGGTGMYTEAFF	TRBJ1-1	once	TRBV21-1	-
TGTGCCAGCAGCCAAGTGGGGGGACTTACCTACAATGAGCAGTTCTTC	CASSQVGGLTYNEQFF	TRBJ2-1	-	TRBV14	-
TGTGCCAGCAGCCAAGAGGGGACTAGCGGCCCCTACGAGCAGTACTTC	CASSQEGTSGPYEQYF	TRBJ2-7	-	TRBV4-2	TRBD2
TGTGCCAGCACCCCGTCCCGACATCGCACAGATACGCAGTATTTT	CASTPSRHRTDTQYF	TRBJ2-3	-	TRBV7-9	-
TGTGCCAGCAGCCCGAGGACTACCTGGACTGAGCAGTTCTTC	CASSPRTTWTEQFF	TRBJ2-1	-	TRBV11-2	-
TGTGCCAGCGGAACGATAAGGGACATATCTAACTATGGCTACACCTTC	CASGTIRDISNYGYTF	TRBJ1-2	few	TRBV7-9	-
TGTGCCAGCAGCTCACTAGCGGGGGGCAATGAGCAGTTCTTC	CASSSLAGGNEQFF	TRBJ2-1	-	TRBV7-2	TRBD2
TGTGCCAGCAGCCTGGGAGCATGGAGCTCCTACGAGCAGTACTTC	CASSLGAWSSYEQYF	TRBJ2-7	once	TRBV5-4	-
TGTGCCAGCAGCTTAGGGGCGGGAGGGCCAACGAATGAGCAGTTCTTC	CASSLGAGGPTNEQFF	TRBJ2-1	-	TRBV7-2	TRBD2
TGTGCCATCAGTCCCCGAGTTGGTTTTGCCCAAGAGACCCAGTACTTC	CAISPRVGFAQETQYF	TRBJ2-5	once	TRBV10-3	-
TGTGCCAGCAAATCCGGGTGGATGTACCAAGAGACCCAGTACTTC	CASKSGWMYQETQYF	TRBJ2-5	-	TRBV2	-
TGTGCCAGCAGCTTAACGCAGGTTGGGGAGACCCAGTACTTC	CASSLTQVGETQYF	TRBJ2-5	once	TRBV7-6	-
TGTGCCATCAGTGCGGCACAGGACGTTCCTGAGACCCAGTACTTC	CAISAAQDVPETQYF	TRBJ2-5	once	TRBV10-3	-
TGTGCCAGCAGCCCGGACTGGGGTCAGCCCCAGCATTTT	CASSPDWGQPQHF	TRBJ1-5	-	TRBV6-5	-
TGTGCCAGCAGCTTAGGGGGACTAGCGGGAGTAAAGAATACGCAGTATTTT	CASSLGGLAGVKNTQYF	TRBJ2-3	-	TRBV11-2	TRBD2
TGTGCCAGCAGCTCCGGACTAACCCTGGATACGCAGTATTTT	CASSSGLTLDTQYF	TRBJ2-3	-	TRBV11-2	-
TGTGCCAGCAGCGTAGGATTCACAGGGGGCAACGAAAAACTGTTTTTT	CASSVGFTGGNEKLFF	TRBJ1-4	-	TRBV7-8	TRBD1
TGTGCCAGCACCCGCCGAGGGCTGGACACTGAAGCTTTCTTT	CASTRRGLDTEAFF	TRBJ1-1	-	TRBV7-9	-
TGTGCCAGCAGCGCTAGCGGGAGCTCCTACAATGAGCAGTTCTTC	CASSASGSSYNEQFF	TRBJ2-1	once	TRBV9	TRBD2